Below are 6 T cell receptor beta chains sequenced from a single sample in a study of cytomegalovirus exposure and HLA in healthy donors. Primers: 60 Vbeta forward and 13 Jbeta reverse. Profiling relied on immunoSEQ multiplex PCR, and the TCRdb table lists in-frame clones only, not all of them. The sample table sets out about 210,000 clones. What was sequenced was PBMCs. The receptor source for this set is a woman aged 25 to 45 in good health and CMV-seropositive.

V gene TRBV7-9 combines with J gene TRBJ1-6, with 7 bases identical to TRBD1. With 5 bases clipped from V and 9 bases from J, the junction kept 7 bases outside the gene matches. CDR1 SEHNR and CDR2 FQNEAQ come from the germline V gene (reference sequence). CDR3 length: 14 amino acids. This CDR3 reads CASSLRAGGSPLHF. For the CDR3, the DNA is TGTGCCAGCAGCCTAAGGGCAGGGGGTTCACCCCTCCACTTT. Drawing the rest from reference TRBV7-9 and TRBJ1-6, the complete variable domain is DTGVSQNPRHKITKRGQNVTFRCDPISEHNRLYWYRQTLGQGPEFLTYFQNEAQLEKSRLLSDRFSAERPKGSFSTLEIQRTEQGDSAMYLCASSLRAGGSPLHFGNGTRLTVT.

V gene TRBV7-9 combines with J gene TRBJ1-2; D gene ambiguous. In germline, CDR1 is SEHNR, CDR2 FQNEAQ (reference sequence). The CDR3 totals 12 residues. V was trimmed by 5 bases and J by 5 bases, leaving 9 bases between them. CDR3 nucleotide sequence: TGTGCCAGCAGCCGGGGAGAGTATGGCTACACCTTC. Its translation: CASSRGEYGYTF.

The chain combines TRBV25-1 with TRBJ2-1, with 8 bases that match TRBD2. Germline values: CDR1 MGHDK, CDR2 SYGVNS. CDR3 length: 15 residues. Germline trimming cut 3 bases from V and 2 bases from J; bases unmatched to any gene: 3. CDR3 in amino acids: CASSEARGAYNEQFF. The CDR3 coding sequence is TGTGCCAGCAGTGAGGCGCGGGGGGCCTACAATGAGCAGTTCTTC.

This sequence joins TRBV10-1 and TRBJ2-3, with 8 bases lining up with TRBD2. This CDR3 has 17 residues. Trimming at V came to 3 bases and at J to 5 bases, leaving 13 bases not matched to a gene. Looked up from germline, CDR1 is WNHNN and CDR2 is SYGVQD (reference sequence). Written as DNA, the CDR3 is TGCGCCAGCAGTGACCCTCCGGGACTAGGTGTAGTAGATACGCAGTATTTT. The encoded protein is CASSDPPGLGVVDTQYF.

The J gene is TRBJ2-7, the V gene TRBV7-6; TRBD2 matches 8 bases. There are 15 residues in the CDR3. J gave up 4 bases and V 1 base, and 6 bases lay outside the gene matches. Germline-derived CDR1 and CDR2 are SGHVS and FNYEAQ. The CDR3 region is CASSLESGSLYEQYF. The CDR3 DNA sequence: TGTGCCAGCAGCTTAGAGAGCGGGAGTTTGTACGAGCAGTACTTC.

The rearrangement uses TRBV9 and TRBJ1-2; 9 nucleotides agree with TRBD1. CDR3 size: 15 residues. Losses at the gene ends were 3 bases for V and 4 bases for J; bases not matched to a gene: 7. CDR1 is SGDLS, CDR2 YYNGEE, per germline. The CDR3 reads CASSAGGQGSYGYTF. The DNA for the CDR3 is TGTGCCAGCAGCGCCGGAGGACAGGGGTCCTATGGCTACACCTTC.